This TCR beta chain comes out of a study of T cells after yellow fever vaccination. Study outcomes and limitations: FACS-sorted repertoires could harbor abundant contaminating bulk-population clonotypes. Among primary-vaccination clones, most reappeared after the booster, at around 97% for CD4 and 88% for CD8.

About this clonotype itself: Its antigen is currently unknown. A much more abundant neighbour one base away suggests this may be a read error.

TCRdb fed the 5' RACE reads into MiXCR, producing one record per CDR3 protein. This table has about 130,000 distinct CDR3 sequences, 7.4% appearing once. The CDR3 contains 15 residues. The V gene's germline CDR1 is MNHEY and CDR2 SVGEGT. With 2 bases removed from V and 0 bases from J, the gap between germline ends came to 10 bases. Sequenced here: CD4+ T cells sorted from PBMCs, sampled 10 to 11 days after the first yellow fever vaccination. The chain joins TRBV6-2 or TRBV6-3 to TRBJ1-1; D remains unclear. The clonotype was recovered from a man aged 18 to 29 who received the YFV17D yellow fever vaccine. As DNA, the CDR3 is TGTGCCAGCAGTTACACTCGGATACTGAACACTGAAGCTTTCTTT. Residues: CASSYTRILNTEAFF.